This entry lists 3 T cell receptor beta chains sequenced from one sample in a study of T cells in localized non-small cell lung cancer. Produced via immunoSEQ multiplex PCR; TCRdb's table is partial and in-frame only. Here the sample spans 40,000 or so clones, more than 75% being singletons. This specimen consisted of PBMCs, obtained before any cancer treatment. The receptors were sampled from a woman between 35 and 75 years old with stage II squamous cell lung carcinoma.

The genes are TRBV7-9 and TRBJ1-4; 8 bases fit TRBD1. Germline V CDR1 and CDR2: SEHNR, FQNEAQ (reference sequence). CDR3 length: 15 amino acids. The trim removed 2 bases at V and 7 bases at J, leaving 6 bases unmatched. The CDR3 sequence: CASSLSRTGSEKLFF. CDR3 DNA: TGTGCCAGCAGCTTATCTCGGACAGGGAGTGAAAAACTGTTTTTT.

This rearrangement joins TRBV6-4 to TRBJ2-1, with D maybe TRBD1 (6 bases). In germline, CDR1 is MRHNA, CDR2 SNTAGT. Trimming removed 0 bases at V and 7 bases at J, with 13 bases between. The CDR3 runs 15 residues. In DNA, the CDR3 is TGTGCCAGCAGTGACTCCGGACAGTCTTATAATGAGCAGTTCTTC. Its translation is CASSDSGQSYNEQFF.

V and J are TRBV5-6 and TRBJ1-2, with a weak D call TRBD1 (5 bases). CDR1 SGHDT and CDR2 YYEEEE come from the germline V gene. CDR3 length: 14 residues. V dropped 6 bases and J dropped 8 bases, with 20 bases sitting between them. Here the CDR3 reads CASTLAGESEGYTF. The CDR3 nucleotides read TGTGCCAGCACCCTGGCGGGGGAGAGCGAAGGCTACACCTTC.